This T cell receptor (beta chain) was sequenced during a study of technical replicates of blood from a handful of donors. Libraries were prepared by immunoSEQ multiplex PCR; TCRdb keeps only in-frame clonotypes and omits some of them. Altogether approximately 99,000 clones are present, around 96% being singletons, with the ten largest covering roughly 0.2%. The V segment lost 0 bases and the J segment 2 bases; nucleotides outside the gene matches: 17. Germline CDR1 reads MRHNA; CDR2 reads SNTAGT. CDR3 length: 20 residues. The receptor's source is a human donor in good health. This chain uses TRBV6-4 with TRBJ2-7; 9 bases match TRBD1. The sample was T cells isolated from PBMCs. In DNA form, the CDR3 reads TGTGCCAGCAGTGACTCTCCGGGACAGGGTTTTGAAGCGGGACCCTACGAGCAGTACTTC. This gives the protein CASSDSPGQGFEAGPYEQYF.